Below, one T cell receptor (beta chain) is given with its context. These data are taken from a study of blood T cell repertoires in COVID-19. Clones were sequenced by immunoSEQ multiplex PCR, and TCRdb holds only the in-frame ones, with some missing. Counted here are 150,000 to 200,000 clones, approximately 79% occurring once; the ten biggest clones make up 15% to 20%. The sample consisted of peripheral blood. The clonotype originates from a woman older than 75 with acute or convalescent COVID-19.

Written as DNA, the CDR3 is TGTGCCAGCAGACTACTAGGGGGGGAATCCTACAATGAGCAGTTCTTC. Amino acids: CASRLLGGESYNEQFF. J is TRBJ2-1 and V is TRBV7-9, with D possibly matching TRBD2 (7 bases). V lost 6 bases and J 1 base, leaving 16 bases between the germline ends. The CDR3 is 16 amino acids. Germline-derived CDR1 and CDR2 are SEHNR and FQNEAQ (reference sequence).